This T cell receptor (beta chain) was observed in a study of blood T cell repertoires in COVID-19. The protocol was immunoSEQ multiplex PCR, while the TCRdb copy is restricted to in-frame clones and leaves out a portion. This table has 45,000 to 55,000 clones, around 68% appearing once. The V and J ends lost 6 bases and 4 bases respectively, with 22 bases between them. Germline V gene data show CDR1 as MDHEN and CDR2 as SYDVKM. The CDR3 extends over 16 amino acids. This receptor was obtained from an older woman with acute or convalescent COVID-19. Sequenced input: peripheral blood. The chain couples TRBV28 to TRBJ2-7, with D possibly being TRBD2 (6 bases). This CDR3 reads CASRAASASSLYEQYF. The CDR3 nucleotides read TGTGCCAGCAGAGCAGCTAGCGCCAGTTCCCTTTACGAGCAGTACTTC.